Shown below are 16 T cell receptor beta chains from a single sample sequenced in a study of blood T cell repertoires in COVID-19. Generated by immunoSEQ multiplex PCR, the TCRdb table keeps only in-frame clones and is missing some. Here the sample spans over 120,000 clones, more than 60% being singletons. Sequenced input: peripheral blood. The receptors shown here come from a woman aged 45-60 years with active or convalescent COVID-19.

V usage is TRBV29-1 and J usage is TRBJ2-5, with D possibly TRBD2 on 5 matching bases. CDR3 size: 15 residues. V lost 4 bases to trimming and J lost 2 bases, with 17 bases between them. The germline V gene has CDR1 SQVTM and CDR2 ANQGSEA. CDR3 nucleotide sequence: TGCAGCGTTGGGACGTTTAGGAGAGGGCAAGAGACCCAGTACTTC. This codes for CSVGTFRRGQETQYF.

The chain has TRBV6-2 or TRBV6-3 and TRBJ2-3; D remains ambiguous. Looked up from germline, CDR1 is MNHEY and CDR2 is SVGEGT. This CDR3 has 12 amino acids. Trimming shortened V by 2 bases and J by 6 bases, and 6 bases separated the two germline ends. In DNA form, the CDR3 reads TGTGCCAGCAGTTACCCCGCGGATACGCAGTATTTT. The encoded protein is CASSYPADTQYF.

The DNA of the CDR3 is TGTGCCAGTAGTATTGCCCAGGGCCCCTACGAGCAGTACTTC. Its protein product is CASSIAQGPYEQYF. The V call is TRBV19, the J call TRBJ2-7; possibly TRBD1 for D (5 bases). The CDR3 consists of 14 residues. V shed 3 bases and J shed 2 bases, with 11 bases lying between them. Looked up from germline, CDR1 is LNHDA and CDR2 is SQIVND (reference sequence). Full variable domain (rest looked up from reference TRBV19 and TRBJ2-7): DGGITQSPKYLFRKEGQNVTLSCEQNLNHDAMYWYRQDPGQGLRLIYYSQIVNDFQKGDIAEGYSVSREKKESFPLTVTSAQKNPTAFYLCASSIAQGPYEQYFGPGTRLTVT.

The chain uses TRBV5-5 and TRBJ2-1, with 9 bases aligning to TRBD2. The trim removed 0 bases at V and 9 bases at J, leaving 7 bases unmatched. The CDR3 length is 15 residues. CDR1 and CDR2 from the germline V gene are SGHKS and YYEKEE (reference sequence). The CDR3 spells CASSLGGGRAGEQFF. CDR3 nucleotide sequence: TGTGCCAGCAGCTTGGGTGGCGGGAGGGCCGGTGAGCAGTTCTTC.

The chain is built from TRBV28 and TRBJ2-1; 9 bases agree with TRBD2. There are 14 residues in the CDR3. Germline V gene sequence: CDR1 MDHEN, CDR2 SYDVKM. J gave up 9 bases and V 0 bases, and 3 bases lay outside the gene matches. CDR3 sequence (DNA): TGTGCCAGCAGTTTATGGGGCGGGAGGGCTGAGCAGTTCTTC. Its protein is CASSLWGGRAEQFF.

This chain joins TRBV9 and TRBJ2-5; 10 bases fit TRBD1. Losses at the gene ends were 3 bases for V and 5 bases for J; bases not matched to a gene: 10. This CDR3 comprises 16 residues. Germline V gene data show CDR1 as SGDLS and CDR2 as YYNGEE. CDR3 sequence (DNA): TGTGCCAGCAGCGGAGCCGGGACAGGGGTCCGGGAGACCCAGTACTTC. Translated, it gives CASSGAGTGVRETQYF.

V gene TRBV6-4 combines with J gene TRBJ2-3; 8 bases map to TRBD2. CDR1 is MRHNA and CDR2 is SNTAGT in the germline V gene. The CDR3 consists of 13 residues. V lost 6 bases and J lost 5; bases outside the gene matches: 4. The CDR3 here is CASSGGAGDTQYF. The CDR3 DNA is TGTGCCAGCAGCGGGGGGGCAGGAGATACGCAGTATTTT.

This clone has a single count. The CDR3 protein is CASNSAGGDDEQFF. The CDR3, as DNA: TGTGCCAGCAATTCAGCGGGAGGGGACGATGAGCAGTTCTTC. V usage is TRBV6-1 and J usage is TRBJ2-1; the match to TRBD2 covers 10 bases. J lost 8 bases, V lost 7 bases, and 8 bases had no gene match. Germline loops: CDR1 MNHNS, CDR2 SASEGT. This CDR3 is 14 amino acids long.

The V call is TRBV3-1 (or the pseudogene TRBV3-2), the J call TRBJ1-2, with D possibly matching TRBD1 (5 bases). The CDR3 spans 14 residues. The V gene's germline CDR1 is LGHDT and CDR2 YNNKEL (reference sequence). Between the trimmed V and J ends, which lost 3 bases and 7 bases, there was a span of 15 bases. The CDR3 DNA follows: TGTGCCAGCAGCCAGGCCGACAGCTCTCCTGGCTACACCTTC. This sequence encodes CASSQADSSPGYTF.

The chain links TRBV2 to TRBJ2-2; 12 nucleotides match TRBD2. The trim removed 6 bases at V and 6 bases at J, leaving 11 bases unmatched. This CDR3 is 17 amino acids long. Germline V CDR1 and CDR2: SNHLY, FYNNEI. The DNA of the CDR3 is TGTGCCAGCAGAAGGGGGCTAGCGGGAGGGCCGGCCGGGGAGCTGTTTTTT. Protein sequence: CASRRGLAGGPAGELFF. The full variable domain, rest sourced from reference TRBV2 and TRBJ2-2, is EPEVTQTPSHQVTQMGQEVILRCVPISNHLYFYWYRQILGQKVEFLVSFYNNEISEKSEIFDDQFSVERPDGSNFTLKIRSTKLEDSAMYFCASRRGLAGGPAGELFFGEGSRLTVL.

The CDR3 sequence is CASSMGTAYGYTF. CDR3 in DNA: TGTGCCAGTAGTATGGGGACAGCGTATGGCTACACCTTC. The J gene is TRBJ1-2, the V gene TRBV19, with 7 bases identical to TRBD1. The length of the CDR3 is 13 residues. Germline V gives CDR1 LNHDA, CDR2 SQIVND (reference sequence). V trimming: 3 bases; J trimming: 5 bases; junction bases outside the gene matches: 3.

The chain couples TRBV4-2 to TRBJ1-4; D remains unclear. This CDR3 spans 14 amino acids. V was pared by 6 bases and J by 6 bases, with 14 bases between. The germline V gene encodes CDR1 LGHNA and CDR2 YNFKEQ. The CDR3 sequence is CASRPLGEDEKLFF. The CDR3 DNA follows: TGTGCCAGCAGACCTTTGGGTGAGGATGAAAAACTGTTTTTT.

This chain links TRBV5-5 with TRBJ2-3; TRBD2 matches 10 bases. Germline CDR1 SGHKS, CDR2 YYEKEE (reference sequence). Trimming removed 1 base from V and 5 bases from J; junction bases left unmatched: 1. This CDR3 region has 14 residues. The CDR3 region is CASSLLAGVDTQYF. The CDR3 DNA sequence: TGTGCCAGCAGCTTGCTAGCGGGAGTAGATACGCAGTATTTT.

V and J are TRBV7-2 and TRBJ2-5; 8 bases fit TRBD2. V shed 7 bases, J shed 5 bases, and the junction held 12 bases outside the gene matches. In germline, CDR1 is SGHTA, CDR2 FQGNSA. This CDR3 has 15 residues. This chain's CDR3 is CASTLGSSGWETQYF. CDR3 nucleotide sequence: TGTGCCAGCACCCTTGGGTCTAGCGGGTGGGAGACCCAGTACTTC.

In nucleotides, the CDR3 is TGCGCCAGCAGCAGGACAGGGGAGGCCTATGGCTACACCTTC. This codes for CASSRTGEAYGYTF. V gene TRBV5-1 combines with J gene TRBJ1-2; 9 bases map to TRBD1. V lost 4 bases and J lost 4; bases outside the gene matches: 5. The CDR3 is 14 amino acids. Germline values: CDR1 SGHRS, CDR2 YFSETQ.

The chain uses TRBV29-1 and TRBJ2-5; 8 positions agree with TRBD2. This CDR3 region has 12 residues. V trimming: 4 bases; J trimming: 4 bases; junction bases outside the gene matches: 2. Looked up from germline, CDR1 is SQVTM and CDR2 is ANQGSEA. The DNA for the CDR3 is TGCAGCGTTGCGGGGGGGCGAGAGACCCAGTACTTC. Translated, it gives CSVAGGRETQYF. The full variable domain, in which reference TRBV29-1 and TRBJ2-5 provide the parts outside the CDR3, is SAVISQKPSRDICQRGTSLTIQCQVDSQVTMMFWYRQQPGQSLTLIATANQGSEATYESGFVIDKFPISRPNLTFSTLTVSNMSPEDSSIYLCSVAGGRETQYFGPGTRLLVL.